This T cell receptor (beta chain) is from a study of PD-L1 blockade in urothelial cancer. TCRdb's table, derived via immunoSEQ multiplex PCR, lists solely in-frame clones and lacks some. The sample holds some 43,000 clones, more than 70% seen once. Time point meaning: pretreatment peripheral blood. This receptor was taken from a man in his sixties with urothelial cancer. The sample here was PBMCs, taken around atezolizumab (anti-PD-L1) treatment.

The CDR3 region has the DNA TGCAGCGTTAAGAAAGGGGGTACTGAAGCTTTCTTT. Translating it yields CSVKKGGTEAFF. This chain links TRBV29-1 with TRBJ1-1, with TRBD1 as a possible D gene (6 bases). Trimming removed 5 bases at V and 5 bases at J, with 12 bases between. The CDR3 is 12 amino acids. Germline CDR1 is SQVTM and CDR2 is ANQGSEA.